This T cell receptor (beta chain) was sequenced for a study of blood T cell repertoires in COVID-19. Trimming stripped 5 bases from V and 0 bases from J, with 8 bases between. Per germline, CDR1 MNHEY and CDR2 SVGAGI. CDR3 size: 14 residues. In the original processing: From reference gene primer amplification, estimates of nucleated cell counts were derived. Repertoires were generated with immunoSEQ multiplex PCR, while TCRdb's copy carries only in-frame clones and drops some. V and J calls and clone size follow that table, whereas D and trimming were derived from the DNA. In the table there are around 260,000 clones, 86% of which are singletons.

Input material: peripheral blood. This chain links TRBV6-5 with TRBJ1-5; D remains unclear. The TCR was taken from a man younger than 30 with active or convalescent COVID-19. This CDR3 is CASSTQVSNQPQHF. The CDR3 DNA is TGTGCCAGCAGTACCCAGGTTAGCAATCAGCCCCAGCATTTT.